This TCR beta chain originates from a study of shared T cell receptors in the human thymus. Germline CDR1 is SGHTA and CDR2 is FQGNSA. The ends were cut back, 4 bases at V and 6 bases at J, with 15 bases in the middle. This CDR3 has 15 amino acids. Clones were sequenced by immunoSEQ multiplex PCR, and TCRdb holds only the in-frame ones, with some missing. Among approximately 660,000 clones, around 87% were seen once, and the ten largest hold around 0.0099%. These data were also filed under a second study, of human thymus T cells. Per that paper: The people who donated were healthy Finnish babies having corrective surgery for congenital heart defects. Obtained as resections during corrective heart surgery, the thymus tissue was then studied. Thymic as well as blood repertoires seemed to favor certain V and J genes unevenly. Thymic TCR repertoires of unrelated people reportedly overlapped highly.

The clonotype originates from a boy under two years old with a congenital heart defect. The chain recombines TRBV7-2 with TRBJ2-2; D remains ambiguous. Material for sequencing was thymocytes. The CDR3 here is CASSSARSRSGELFF. For the CDR3, the DNA is TGTGCCAGCAGCTCAGCCAGATCTAGGTCCGGGGAGCTGTTTTTT.